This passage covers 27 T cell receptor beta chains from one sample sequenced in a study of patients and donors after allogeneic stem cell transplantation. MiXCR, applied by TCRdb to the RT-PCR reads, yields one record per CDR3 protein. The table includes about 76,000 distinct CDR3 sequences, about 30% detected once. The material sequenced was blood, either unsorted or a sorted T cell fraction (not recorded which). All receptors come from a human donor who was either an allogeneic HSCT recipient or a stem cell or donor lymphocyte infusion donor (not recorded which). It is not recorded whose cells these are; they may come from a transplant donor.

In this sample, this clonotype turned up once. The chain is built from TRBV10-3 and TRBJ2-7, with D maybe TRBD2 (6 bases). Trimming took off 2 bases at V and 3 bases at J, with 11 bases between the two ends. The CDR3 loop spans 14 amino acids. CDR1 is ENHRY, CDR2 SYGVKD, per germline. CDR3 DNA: TGTGCCATCAGTGAGGGCGGGGCCCACTACGAGCAGTACTTC. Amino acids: CAISEGGAHYEQYF.

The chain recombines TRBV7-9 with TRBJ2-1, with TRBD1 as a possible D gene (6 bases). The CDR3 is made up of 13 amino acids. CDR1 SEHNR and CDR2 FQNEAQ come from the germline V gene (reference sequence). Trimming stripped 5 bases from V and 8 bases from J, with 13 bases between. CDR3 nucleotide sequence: TGTGCCAGCAGCCCAAACAGGGTAGATGAGCAGTTCTTC. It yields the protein CASSPNRVDEQFF. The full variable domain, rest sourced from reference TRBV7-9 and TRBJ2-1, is DTGVSQNPRHKITKRGQNVTFRCDPISEHNRLYWYRQTLGQGPEFLTYFQNEAQLEKSRLLSDRFSAERPKGSFSTLEIQRTEQGDSAMYLCASSPNRVDEQFFGPGTRLTVL.

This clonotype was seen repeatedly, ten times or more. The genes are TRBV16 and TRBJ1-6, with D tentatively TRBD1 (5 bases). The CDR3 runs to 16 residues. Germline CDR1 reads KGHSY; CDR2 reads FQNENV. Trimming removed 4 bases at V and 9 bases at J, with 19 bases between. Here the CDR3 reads CASSRGTADRGSPLHF. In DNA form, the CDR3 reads TGTGCCAGCAGCCGGGGGACCGCCGATCGGGGTTCACCCCTCCACTTT.

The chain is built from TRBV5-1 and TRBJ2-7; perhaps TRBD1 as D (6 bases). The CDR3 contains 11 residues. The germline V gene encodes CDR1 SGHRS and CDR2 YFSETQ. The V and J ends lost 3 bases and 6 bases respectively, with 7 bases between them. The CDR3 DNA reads TGCGCCAGCAGCTGGGGGCGCGAGCAGTACTTC. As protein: CASSWGREQYF. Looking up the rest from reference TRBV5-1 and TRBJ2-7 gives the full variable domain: KAGVTQTPRYLIKTRGQQVTLSCSPISGHRSVSWYQQTPGQGLQFLFEYFSETQRNKGNFPGRFSGRQFSNSRSEMNVSTLELGDSALYLCASSWGREQYFGPGTRLTVT.

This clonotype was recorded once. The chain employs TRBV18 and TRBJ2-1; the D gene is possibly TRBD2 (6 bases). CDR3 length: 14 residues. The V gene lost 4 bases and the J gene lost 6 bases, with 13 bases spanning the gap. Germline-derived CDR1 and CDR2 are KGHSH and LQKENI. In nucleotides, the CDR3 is TGTGCCAGCTCACTTGCGGGGCCCTTCAATGAGCAGTTCTTC. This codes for CASSLAGPFNEQFF.

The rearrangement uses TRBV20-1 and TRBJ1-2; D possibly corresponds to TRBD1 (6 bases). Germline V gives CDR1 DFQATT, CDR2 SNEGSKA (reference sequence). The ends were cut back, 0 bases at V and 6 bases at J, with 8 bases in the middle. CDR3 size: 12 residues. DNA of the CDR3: TGCAGTGCTAGAGAAGAGGGGGATGGCTACACCTTC. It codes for CSAREEGDGYTF.

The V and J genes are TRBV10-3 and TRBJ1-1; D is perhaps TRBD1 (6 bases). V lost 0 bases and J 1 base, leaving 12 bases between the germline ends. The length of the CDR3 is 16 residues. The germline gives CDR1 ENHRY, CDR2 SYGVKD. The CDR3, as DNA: TGTGCCATCAGTGAGTCAAGGGGGGGTCCGAACACTGAAGCTTTCTTT. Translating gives CAISESRGGPNTEAFF.

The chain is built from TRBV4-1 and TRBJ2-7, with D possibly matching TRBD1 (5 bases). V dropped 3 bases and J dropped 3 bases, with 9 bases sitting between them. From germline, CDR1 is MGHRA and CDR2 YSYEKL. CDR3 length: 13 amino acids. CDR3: CASSHVDSYEQYF. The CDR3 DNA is TGCGCCAGCAGCCACGTAGACAGCTACGAGCAGTACTTC.

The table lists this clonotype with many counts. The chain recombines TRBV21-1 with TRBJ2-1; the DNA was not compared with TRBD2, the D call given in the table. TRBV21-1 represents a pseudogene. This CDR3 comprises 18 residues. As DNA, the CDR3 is TGTGCCAGCAGCAAAAAGGGCGGGCGGGCCTGCTCCTACAATGAGCAGTTCTTC. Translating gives CASSKKGGRACSYNEQFF.

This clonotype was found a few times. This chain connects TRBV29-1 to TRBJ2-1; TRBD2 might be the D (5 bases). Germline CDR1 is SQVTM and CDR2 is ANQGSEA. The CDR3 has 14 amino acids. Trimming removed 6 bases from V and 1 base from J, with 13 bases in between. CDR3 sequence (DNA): TGCAGCGTCGGCTCGGGGTGGTCCTACAATGAGCAGTTCTTC. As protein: CSVGSGWSYNEQFF.

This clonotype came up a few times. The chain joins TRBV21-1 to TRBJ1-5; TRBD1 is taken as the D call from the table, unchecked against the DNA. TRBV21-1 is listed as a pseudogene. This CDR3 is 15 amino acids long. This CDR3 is CASSGTVYSNQPQHF. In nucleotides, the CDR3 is TGTGCCAGCAGCGGGACGGTTTATAGCAATCAGCCCCAGCATTTT.

CDR3 sequence (DNA): TGCAGCGTTGAGGCCGGGGCTAACTATGGCTACACCTTC. Protein: CSVEAGANYGYTF. The rearrangement links TRBV29-1 to TRBJ1-2; D unclear. The CDR3 has 13 residues. CDR1 SQVTM and CDR2 ANQGSEA come from the germline V gene. With 3 bases removed from V and 0 bases from J, the gap between germline ends came to 8 bases.

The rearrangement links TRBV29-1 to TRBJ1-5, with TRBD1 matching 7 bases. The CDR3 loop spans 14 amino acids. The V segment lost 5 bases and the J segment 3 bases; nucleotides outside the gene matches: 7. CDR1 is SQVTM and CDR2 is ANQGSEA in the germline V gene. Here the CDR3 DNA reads TGCAGCGTTTCACAGGGGCTCGTCAATCAGCCCCAGCATTTT. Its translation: CSVSQGLVNQPQHF. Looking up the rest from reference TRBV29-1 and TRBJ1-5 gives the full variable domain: SAVISQKPSRDICQRGTSLTIQCQVDSQVTMMFWYRQQPGQSLTLIATANQGSEATYESGFVIDKFPISRPNLTFSTLTVSNMSPEDSSIYLCSVSQGLVNQPQHFGDGTRLSIL.

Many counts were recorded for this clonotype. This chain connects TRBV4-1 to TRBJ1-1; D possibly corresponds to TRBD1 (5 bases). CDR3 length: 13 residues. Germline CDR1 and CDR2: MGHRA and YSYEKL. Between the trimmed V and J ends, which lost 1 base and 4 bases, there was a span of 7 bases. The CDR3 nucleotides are TGCGCCAGCAGCCAAGGGGGGTCCACTGAAGCTTTCTTT. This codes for CASSQGGSTEAFF.

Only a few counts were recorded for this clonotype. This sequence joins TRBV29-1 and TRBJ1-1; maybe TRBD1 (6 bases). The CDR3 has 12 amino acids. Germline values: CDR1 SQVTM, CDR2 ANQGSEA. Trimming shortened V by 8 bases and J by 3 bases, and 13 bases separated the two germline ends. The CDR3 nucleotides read TGCAGCCTACAGGGTTTTGACACTGAAGCTTTCTTT. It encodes CSLQGFDTEAFF.

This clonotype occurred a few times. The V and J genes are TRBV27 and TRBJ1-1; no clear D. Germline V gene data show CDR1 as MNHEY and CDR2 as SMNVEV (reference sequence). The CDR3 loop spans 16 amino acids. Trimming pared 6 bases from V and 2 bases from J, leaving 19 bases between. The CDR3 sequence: CASSPVGVFLNTEAFF. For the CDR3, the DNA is TGTGCCAGCAGCCCTGTCGGGGTGTTCTTAAACACTGAAGCTTTCTTT.

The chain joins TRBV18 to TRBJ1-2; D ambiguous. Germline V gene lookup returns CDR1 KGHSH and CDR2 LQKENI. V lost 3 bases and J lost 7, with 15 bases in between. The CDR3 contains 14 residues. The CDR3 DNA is TGTGCCAGCTCACCCGCCGGGGTGCGAGGTGGCTACACCTTC. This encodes CASSPAGVRGGYTF.

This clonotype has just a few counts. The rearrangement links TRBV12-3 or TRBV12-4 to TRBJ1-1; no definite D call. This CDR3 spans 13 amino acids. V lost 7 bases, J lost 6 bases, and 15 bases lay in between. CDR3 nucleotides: TGTGCCAGCAAAAAGCGAAACGTACCTGAAGCTTTCTTT. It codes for CASKKRNVPEAFF.

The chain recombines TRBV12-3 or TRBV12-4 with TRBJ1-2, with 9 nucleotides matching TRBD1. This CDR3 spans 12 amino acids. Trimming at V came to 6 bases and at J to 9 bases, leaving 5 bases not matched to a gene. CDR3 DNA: TGTGCCAGCAGCCCCGGACAGGGGCGCTACACCTTC. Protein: CASSPGQGRYTF.

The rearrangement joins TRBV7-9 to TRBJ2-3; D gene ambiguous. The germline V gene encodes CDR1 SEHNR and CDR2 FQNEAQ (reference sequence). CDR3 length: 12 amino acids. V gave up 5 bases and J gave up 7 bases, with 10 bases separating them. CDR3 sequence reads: CASSRLGNTQYF. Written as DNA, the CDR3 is TGTGCCAGCAGCCGTCTAGGGAATACGCAGTATTTT.

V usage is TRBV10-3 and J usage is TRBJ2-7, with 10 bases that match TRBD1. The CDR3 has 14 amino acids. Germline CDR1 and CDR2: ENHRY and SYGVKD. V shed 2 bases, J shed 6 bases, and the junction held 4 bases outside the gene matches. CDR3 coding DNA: TGTGCCATCAGTGAGCTGGACAGGGGGGGCGAGCAGTACTTC. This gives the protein CAISELDRGGEQYF.

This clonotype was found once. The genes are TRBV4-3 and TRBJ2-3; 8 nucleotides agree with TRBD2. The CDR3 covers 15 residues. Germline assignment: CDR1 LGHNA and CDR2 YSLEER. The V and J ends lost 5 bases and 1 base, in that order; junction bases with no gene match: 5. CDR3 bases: TGCGCCAGCAGCAAAACTAGCGGCCGCACAGATACGCAGTATTTT. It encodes CASSKTSGRTDTQYF.

CDR3 bases: TGCGCCAGCAGCCCGGGACTACCACCAGCCAATGAGCAGTTCTTC. As protein: CASSPGLPPANEQFF. The genes are TRBV5-1 and TRBJ2-1, with 7 bases lining up with TRBD2. The J segment lost 6 bases and the V segment lost 4 bases, leaving 10 bases of the junction unmatched. Germline V gene lookup returns CDR1 SGHRS and CDR2 YFSETQ. The CDR3 covers 15 residues.

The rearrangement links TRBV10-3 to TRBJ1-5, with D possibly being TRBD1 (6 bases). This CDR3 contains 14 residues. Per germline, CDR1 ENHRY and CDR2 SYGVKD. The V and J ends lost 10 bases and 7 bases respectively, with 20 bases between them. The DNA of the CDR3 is TGTGCCACCACCGACAACAGGGAGGGGCAGCCCCAGCATTTT. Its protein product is CATTDNREGQPQHF.

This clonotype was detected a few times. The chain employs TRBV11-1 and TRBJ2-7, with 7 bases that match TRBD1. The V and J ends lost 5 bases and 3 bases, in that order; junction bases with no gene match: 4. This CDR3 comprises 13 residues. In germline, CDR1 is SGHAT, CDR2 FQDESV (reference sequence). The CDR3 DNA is TGTGCCAGCAGCCGGGGACAGTACTACGAGCAGTACTTC. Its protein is CASSRGQYYEQYF.

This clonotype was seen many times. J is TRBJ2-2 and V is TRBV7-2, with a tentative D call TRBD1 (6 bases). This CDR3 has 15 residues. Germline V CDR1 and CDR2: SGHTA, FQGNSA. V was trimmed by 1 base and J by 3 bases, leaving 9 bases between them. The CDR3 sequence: CASSLVTGYTGELFF. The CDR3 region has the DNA TGTGCCAGCAGCTTAGTAACAGGGTACACCGGGGAGCTGTTTTTT.

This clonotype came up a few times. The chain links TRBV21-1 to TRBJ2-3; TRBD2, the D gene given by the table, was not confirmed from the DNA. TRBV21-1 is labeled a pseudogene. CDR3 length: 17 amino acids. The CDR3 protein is CASSKPPLLLLTDTQYF. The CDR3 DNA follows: TGTGCCAGCAGCAAACCCCCGCTACTTCTCCTCACAGATACGCAGTATTTT.